This TCR beta chain derives from a study of T cells after yellow fever vaccination. Study background: When fractions had low cell numbers, they were prepared with SMART-Seq v4 Ultra Low Input.

The study made its TCR cDNA through 5'RACE template switching. That step introduced a universal primer site along with UMIs. One entry per CDR3 protein results from TCRdb running MiXCR on the 5' RACE reads. This table holds over 85,000 distinct CDR3 sequences, 7.5% to 10% found once. Germline CDR1 reads SGHTA; CDR2 reads FQGNSA. With V trimmed by 1 base and J by 3 bases, 5 bases remained unmatched. CDR3 size: 16 residues. Study-wide results and caveats: Just a small share of clonotypes turned up in the CD4 compartment as well as the CD8 compartment.

This TCR was sampled from a man aged 18 to 30 who received the YFV17D yellow fever vaccine. Material: CD8+ T cells not binding an NS4B(214-222) dextramer, sorted from PBMCs, obtained roughly 14 days after the first yellow fever vaccination. The chain links TRBV7-2 to TRBJ2-7; 11 bases agree with TRBD1. The CDR3 here is CASSLGAGTGGYEQYF. CDR3 sequence (DNA): TGTGCCAGCAGCTTAGGAGCAGGGACAGGGGGCTACGAGCAGTACTTC. The full variable domain, with the rest looked up from reference TRBV7-2 and TRBJ2-7, is GAGVSQSPSNKVTEKGKDVELRCDPISGHTALYWYRQSLGQGLEFLIYFQGNSAPDKSGLPSDRFSAERTGGSVSTLTIQRTQQEDSAVYLCASSLGAGTGGYEQYFGPGTRLTVT.